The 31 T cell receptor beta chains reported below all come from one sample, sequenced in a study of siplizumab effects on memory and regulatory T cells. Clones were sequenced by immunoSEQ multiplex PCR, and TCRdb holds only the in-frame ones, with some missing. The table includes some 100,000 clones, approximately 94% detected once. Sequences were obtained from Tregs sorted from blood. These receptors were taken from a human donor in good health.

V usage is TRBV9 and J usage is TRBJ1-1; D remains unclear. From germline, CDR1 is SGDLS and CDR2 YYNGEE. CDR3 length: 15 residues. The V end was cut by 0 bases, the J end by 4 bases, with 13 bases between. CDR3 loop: CASSVAKGPSTEAFF. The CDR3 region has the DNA TGTGCCAGCAGCGTAGCTAAAGGTCCAAGCACTGAAGCTTTCTTT.

As DNA, the CDR3 is TGTGCCAGCAGCGTAGCTCCGAACACTGAAGCTTTCTTT. It yields the protein CASSVAPNTEAFF. V is TRBV9 and J is TRBJ1-1; no clear D gene. The CDR3 totals 13 residues. V was trimmed by 0 bases and J by 1 base, leaving 4 bases between them. Germline V gene data show CDR1 as SGDLS and CDR2 as YYNGEE. The whole variable domain, filled in from reference TRBV9 and TRBJ1-1, reads DSGVTQTPKHLITATGQRVTLRCSPRSGDLSVYWYQQSLDQGLQFLIQYYNGEERAKGNILERFSAQQFPDLHSELNLSSLELGDSALYFCASSVAPNTEAFFGQGTRLTVV.

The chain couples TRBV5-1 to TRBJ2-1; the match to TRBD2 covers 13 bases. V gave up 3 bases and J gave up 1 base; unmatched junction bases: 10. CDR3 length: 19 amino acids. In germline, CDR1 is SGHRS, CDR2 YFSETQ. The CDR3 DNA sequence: TGCGCCAGCAGCTCACGCCCGACTAGCGGGAGGATGTCCTACAATGAGCAGTTCTTC. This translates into CASSSRPTSGRMSYNEQFF.

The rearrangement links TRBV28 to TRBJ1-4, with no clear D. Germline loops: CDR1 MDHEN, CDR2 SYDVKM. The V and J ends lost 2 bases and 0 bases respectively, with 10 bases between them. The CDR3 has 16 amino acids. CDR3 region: CASSLREPATNEKLFF. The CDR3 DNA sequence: TGTGCCAGCAGTTTAAGAGAGCCGGCAACTAATGAAAAACTGTTTTTT.

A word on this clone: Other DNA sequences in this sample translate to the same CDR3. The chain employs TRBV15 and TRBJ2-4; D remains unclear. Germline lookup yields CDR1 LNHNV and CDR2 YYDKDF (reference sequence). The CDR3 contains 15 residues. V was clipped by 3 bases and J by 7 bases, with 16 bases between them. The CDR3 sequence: CATSRPSPGLNIQYF. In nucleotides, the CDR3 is TGTGCCACCAGCAGGCCCTCGCCCGGGTTGAACATTCAGTACTTC.

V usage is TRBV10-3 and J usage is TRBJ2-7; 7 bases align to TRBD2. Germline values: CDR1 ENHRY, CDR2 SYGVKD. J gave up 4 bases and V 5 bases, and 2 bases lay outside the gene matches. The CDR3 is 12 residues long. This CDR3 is CAISRAGYEQYF. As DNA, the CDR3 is TGTGCCATCAGTCGAGCGGGATACGAGCAGTACTTC.

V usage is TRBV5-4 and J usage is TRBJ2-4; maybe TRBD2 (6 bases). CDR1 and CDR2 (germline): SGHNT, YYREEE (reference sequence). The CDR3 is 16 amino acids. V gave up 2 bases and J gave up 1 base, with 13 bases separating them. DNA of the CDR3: TGTGCCAGCAGCTTTTCCGGGAGAGGGGCCAAAAACATTCAGTACTTC. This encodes CASSFSGRGAKNIQYF.

CDR3 residues: CASSLGIGTSGRRWDTQYF. The CDR3 DNA sequence: TGTGCCAGCAGTTTGGGGATAGGGACTAGCGGGAGGCGGTGGGATACGCAGTATTTT. The chain links TRBV27 to TRBJ2-3; 15 bases match TRBD2. Losses at the gene ends were 3 bases for V and 6 bases for J; bases not matched to a gene: 13. The germline CDR1 and CDR2 sequences are MNHEY and SMNVEV (reference sequence). This CDR3 has 19 residues.

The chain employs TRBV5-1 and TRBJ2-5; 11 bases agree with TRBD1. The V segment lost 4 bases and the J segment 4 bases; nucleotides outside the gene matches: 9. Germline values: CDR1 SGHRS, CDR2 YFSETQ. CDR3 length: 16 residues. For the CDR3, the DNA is TGCGCCAGCAGCGGAAACCTGGGACAGGGGGGAGAGACCCAGTACTTC. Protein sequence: CASSGNLGQGGETQYF.

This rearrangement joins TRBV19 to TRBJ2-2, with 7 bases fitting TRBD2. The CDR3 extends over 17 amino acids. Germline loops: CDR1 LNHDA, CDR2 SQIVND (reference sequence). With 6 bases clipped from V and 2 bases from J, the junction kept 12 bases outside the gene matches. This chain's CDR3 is CASRVRVQRGNTGELFF. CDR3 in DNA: TGTGCCAGTAGAGTGAGGGTCCAGCGGGGAAACACCGGGGAGCTGTTTTTT.

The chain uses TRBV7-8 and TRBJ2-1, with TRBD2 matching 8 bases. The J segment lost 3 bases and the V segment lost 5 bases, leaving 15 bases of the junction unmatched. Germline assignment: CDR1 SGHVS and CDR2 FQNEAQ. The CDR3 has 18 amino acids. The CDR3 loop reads CASSRLIATGGLYNEQFF. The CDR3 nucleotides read TGTGCCAGCAGCCGCCTAATTGCTACGGGAGGGCTCTACAATGAGCAGTTCTTC.

The CDR3 reads CASSRSGTYNEQFF. The CDR3 DNA follows: TGTGCCAGCAGCCGAAGCGGGACATACAATGAGCAGTTCTTC. This chain connects TRBV7-6 to TRBJ2-1, with TRBD2 as a possible D gene (7 bases). This CDR3 is 14 amino acids long. Deletions cut 5 bases from V and 4 bases from J, with 12 bases between. Germline V lookup: CDR1 SGHVS, CDR2 FNYEAQ. Supplemented by reference TRBV7-6 and TRBJ2-1, the full variable domain reads GAGVSQSPRYKVTKRGQDVALRCDPISGHVSLYWYRQALGQGPEFLTYFNYEAQQDKSGLPNDRFSAERPEGSISTLTIQRTEQRDSAMYRCASSRSGTYNEQFFGPGTRLTVL.

The CDR3 nucleotides are TGTGCCAGCAGCATGGATCTAGCGGGAGGTTTGAATGAGCAGTTCTTC. Translation: CASSMDLAGGLNEQFF. This chain uses TRBV5-4 with TRBJ2-1; the match to TRBD2 covers 11 bases. V was pared by 4 bases and J by 7 bases, with 10 bases of the junction left unmatched. This CDR3 region has 16 residues. Germline values: CDR1 SGHNT, CDR2 YYREEE (reference sequence).

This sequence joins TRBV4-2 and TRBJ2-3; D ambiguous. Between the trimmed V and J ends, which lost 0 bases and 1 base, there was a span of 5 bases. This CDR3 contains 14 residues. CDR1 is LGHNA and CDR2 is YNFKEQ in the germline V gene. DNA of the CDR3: TGTGCCAGCAGCCAAGACTATGGCACAGATACGCAGTATTTT. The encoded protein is CASSQDYGTDTQYF.

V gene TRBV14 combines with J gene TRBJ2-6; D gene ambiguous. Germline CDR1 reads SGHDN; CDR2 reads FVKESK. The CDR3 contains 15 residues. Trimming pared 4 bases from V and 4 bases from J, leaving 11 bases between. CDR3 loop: CASSPFRPGANVLTF. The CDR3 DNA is TGTGCCAGCAGCCCGTTCCGGCCCGGGGCCAACGTCCTGACTTTC.

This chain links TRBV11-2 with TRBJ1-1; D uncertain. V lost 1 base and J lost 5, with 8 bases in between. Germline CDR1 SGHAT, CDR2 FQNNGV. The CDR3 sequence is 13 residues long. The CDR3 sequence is CASSLGLRTEAFF. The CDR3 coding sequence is TGTGCCAGCAGCTTAGGTCTGAGGACTGAAGCTTTCTTT.

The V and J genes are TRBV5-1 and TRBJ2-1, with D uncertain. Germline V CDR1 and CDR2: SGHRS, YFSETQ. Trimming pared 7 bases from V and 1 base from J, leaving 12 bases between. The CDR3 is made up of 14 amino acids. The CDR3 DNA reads TGCGCCAGCTCTATGGGCCGGTCCTACAATGAGCAGTTCTTC. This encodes CASSMGRSYNEQFF.

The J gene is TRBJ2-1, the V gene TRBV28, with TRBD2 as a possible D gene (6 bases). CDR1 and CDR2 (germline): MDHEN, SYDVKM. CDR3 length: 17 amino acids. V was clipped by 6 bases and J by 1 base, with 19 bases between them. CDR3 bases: TGTGCCAGCAGCCACCCCCCCGCGGGGTTTTCCTACAATGAGCAGTTCTTC. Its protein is CASSHPPAGFSYNEQFF.

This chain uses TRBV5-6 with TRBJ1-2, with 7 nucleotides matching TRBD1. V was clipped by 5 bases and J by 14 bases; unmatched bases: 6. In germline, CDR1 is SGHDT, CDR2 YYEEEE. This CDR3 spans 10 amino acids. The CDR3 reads CASRGTEWTF. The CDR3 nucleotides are TGTGCCAGCAGAGGGACAGAGTGGACCTTC.

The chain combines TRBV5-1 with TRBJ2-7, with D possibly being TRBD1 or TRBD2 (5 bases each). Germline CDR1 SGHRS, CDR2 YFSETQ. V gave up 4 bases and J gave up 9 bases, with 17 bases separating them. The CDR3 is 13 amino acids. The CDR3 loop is CASSPSLGVGQYF. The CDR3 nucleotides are TGCGCCAGCAGCCCCTCCCTGGGGGTCGGGCAGTACTTC.

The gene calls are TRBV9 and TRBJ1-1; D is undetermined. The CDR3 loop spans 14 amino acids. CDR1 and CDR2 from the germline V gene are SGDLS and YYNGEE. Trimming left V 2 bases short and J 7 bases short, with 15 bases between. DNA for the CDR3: TGTGCCAGCAGCGTGATTACAACCCCACTTGAAGCTTTCTTT. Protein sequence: CASSVITTPLEAFF.

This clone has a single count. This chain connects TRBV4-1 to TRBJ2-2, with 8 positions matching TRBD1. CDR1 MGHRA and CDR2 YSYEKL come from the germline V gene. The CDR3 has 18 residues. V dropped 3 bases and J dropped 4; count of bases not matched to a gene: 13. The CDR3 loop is CASSHYRAGQAATGELFF. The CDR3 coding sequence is TGCGCCAGCAGCCACTACAGGGCGGGACAGGCTGCCACCGGGGAGCTGTTTTTT.

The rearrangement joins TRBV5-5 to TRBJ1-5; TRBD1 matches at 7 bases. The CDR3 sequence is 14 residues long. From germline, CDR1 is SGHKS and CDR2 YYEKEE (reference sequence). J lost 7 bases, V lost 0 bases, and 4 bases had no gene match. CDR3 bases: TGTGCCAGCAGCTTGGTACAGGGGATCCAGCCCCAGCATTTT. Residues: CASSLVQGIQPQHF.

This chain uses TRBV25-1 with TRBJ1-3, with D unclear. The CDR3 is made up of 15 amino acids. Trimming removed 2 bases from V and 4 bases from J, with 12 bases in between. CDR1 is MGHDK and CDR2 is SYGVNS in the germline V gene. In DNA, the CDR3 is TGTGCCAGCAGTGAAGGGTTCATCAGGGGAAACACCATATATTTT. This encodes CASSEGFIRGNTIYF.

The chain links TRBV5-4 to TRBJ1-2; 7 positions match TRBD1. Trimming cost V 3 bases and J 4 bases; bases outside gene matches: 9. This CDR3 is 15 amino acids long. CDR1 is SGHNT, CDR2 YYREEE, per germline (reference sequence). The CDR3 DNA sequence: TGTGCCAGCAGCTCTAAGCGACAGGGACCCTATGGCTACACCTTC. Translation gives CASSSKRQGPYGYTF.

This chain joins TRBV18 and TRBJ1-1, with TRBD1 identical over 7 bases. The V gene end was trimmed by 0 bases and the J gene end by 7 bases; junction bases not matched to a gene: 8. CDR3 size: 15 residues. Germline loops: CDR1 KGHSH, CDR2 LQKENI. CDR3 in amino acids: CASSPPTQGRSEAFF. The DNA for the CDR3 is TGTGCCAGCTCACCACCGACACAGGGGAGGAGTGAAGCTTTCTTT.

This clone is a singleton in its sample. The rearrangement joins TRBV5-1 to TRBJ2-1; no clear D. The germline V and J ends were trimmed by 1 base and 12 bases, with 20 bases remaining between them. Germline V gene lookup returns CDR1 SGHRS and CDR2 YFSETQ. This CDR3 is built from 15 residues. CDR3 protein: CASSLRGPRDSGQFF. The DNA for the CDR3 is TGCGCCAGCAGCTTGCGAGGTCCGCGTGATAGTGGGCAGTTCTTC. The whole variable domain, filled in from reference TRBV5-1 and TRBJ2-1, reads KAGVTQTPRYLIKTRGQQVTLSCSPISGHRSVSWYQQTPGQGLQFLFEYFSETQRNKGNFPGRFSGRQFSNSRSEMNVSTLELGDSALYLCASSLRGPRDSGQFFGPGTRLTVL.

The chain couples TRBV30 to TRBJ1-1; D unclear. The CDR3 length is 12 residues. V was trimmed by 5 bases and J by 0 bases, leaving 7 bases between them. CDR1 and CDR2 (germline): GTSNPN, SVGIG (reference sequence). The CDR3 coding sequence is TGTGCCTGGGGACTCATGAACACTGAAGCTTTCTTT. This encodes CAWGLMNTEAFF.

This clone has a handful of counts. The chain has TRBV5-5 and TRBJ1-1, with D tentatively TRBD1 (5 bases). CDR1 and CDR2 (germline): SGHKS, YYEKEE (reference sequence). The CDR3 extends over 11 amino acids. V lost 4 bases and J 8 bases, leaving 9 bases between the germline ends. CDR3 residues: CASSQRQEAFF. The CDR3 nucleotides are TGTGCCAGCAGCCAACGACAGGAAGCTTTCTTT.

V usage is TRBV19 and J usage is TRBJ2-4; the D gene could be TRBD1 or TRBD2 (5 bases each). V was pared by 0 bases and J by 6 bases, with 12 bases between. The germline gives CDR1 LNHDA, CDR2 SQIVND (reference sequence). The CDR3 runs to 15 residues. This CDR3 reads CASSIDRAGGNIQYF. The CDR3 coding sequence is TGTGCCAGTAGTATAGACAGGGCGGGTGGAAACATTCAGTACTTC.

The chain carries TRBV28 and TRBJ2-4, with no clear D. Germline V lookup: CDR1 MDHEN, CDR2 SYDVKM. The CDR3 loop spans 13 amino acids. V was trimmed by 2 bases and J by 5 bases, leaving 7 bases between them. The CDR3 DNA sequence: TGTGCCAGCAGTTTACTAACCGAAAACATTCAGTACTTC. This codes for CASSLLTENIQYF.